This T cell receptor beta chain was observed in a study of PD-L1 blockade in urothelial cancer. For the study at large: Blood samples had a median of approximately 150,000 T cells, 75,000 or so unique TCRs, and clonality 0.07 to 0.08.

V shed 3 bases and J shed 1 base, with 7 bases lying between them. In germline, CDR1 is LNHDA, CDR2 SQIVND (reference sequence). CDR3 length: 15 residues. Produced via immunoSEQ multiplex PCR; TCRdb's table is partial and in-frame only. Of 30,000 to 45,000 clones in the sample, more than 80% are singletons; the top ten hold 8.3%. Here the sequenced sample was PBMCs, taken around atezolizumab (anti-PD-L1) treatment. This chain connects TRBV19 to TRBJ2-6; possible D gene TRBD1, 6 bases. The sequence derives from a man aged 65 to 85 with urothelial cancer. The CDR3 here is CASSIQGSGANVLTF. In DNA form, the CDR3 reads TGTGCCAGTAGTATCCAGGGGTCTGGGGCCAACGTCCTGACTTTC.